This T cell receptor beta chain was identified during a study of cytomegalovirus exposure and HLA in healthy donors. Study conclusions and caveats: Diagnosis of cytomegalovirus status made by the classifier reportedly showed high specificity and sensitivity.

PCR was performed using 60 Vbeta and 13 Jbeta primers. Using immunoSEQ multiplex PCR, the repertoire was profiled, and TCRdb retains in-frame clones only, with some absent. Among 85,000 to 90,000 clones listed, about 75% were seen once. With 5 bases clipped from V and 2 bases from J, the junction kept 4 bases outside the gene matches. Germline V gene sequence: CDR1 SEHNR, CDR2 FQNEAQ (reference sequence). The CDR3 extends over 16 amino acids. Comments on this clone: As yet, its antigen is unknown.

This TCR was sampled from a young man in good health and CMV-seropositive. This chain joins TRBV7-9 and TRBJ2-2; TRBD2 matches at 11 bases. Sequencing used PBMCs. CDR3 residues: CASSITSGGNTGELFF. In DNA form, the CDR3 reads TGTGCCAGCAGCATCACTAGCGGGGGAAACACCGGGGAGCTGTTTTTT.